The entry below describes one TCR beta chain. The antigen is not known. The sample belongs to a study of cytomegalovirus exposure and HLA in healthy donors. Germline lookup yields CDR1 LNHDA and CDR2 SQIVND (reference sequence). CDR3 length equals 15 residues. The V gene lost 3 bases and the J gene lost 0 bases, with 9 bases spanning the gap. Study-wide results and caveats: Further analysis, carried out later, found HLA-associated TCR beta chains more clonally expanded than equally common other chains. Only CMV serostatus was available as immune exposure information. Reportedly, HLA-A and HLA-B alleles of most subjects were accurately predicted from TCR beta. Data from an earlier analysis indicated that most TCR beta V segments were productive either about 87% or about 30% of the time.

The study ran its PCR with 60 Vbeta and 13 Jbeta primers. Assay: immunoSEQ multiplex PCR; the TCRdb copy retains only in-frame clones and omits some. Seen here are around 140,000 clones, over 60% observed once, and the top ten hold 1.5% to 2%. The sequence came from a female donor in good health and CMV-seronegative. J is TRBJ1-3 and V is TRBV19; D is possibly TRBD1 (5 bases). Sequenced sample: PBMCs. CDR3 sequence: CASSMGGNSGNTIYF. DNA of the CDR3: TGTGCCAGTAGTATGGGGGGGAACTCTGGAAACACCATATATTTT.